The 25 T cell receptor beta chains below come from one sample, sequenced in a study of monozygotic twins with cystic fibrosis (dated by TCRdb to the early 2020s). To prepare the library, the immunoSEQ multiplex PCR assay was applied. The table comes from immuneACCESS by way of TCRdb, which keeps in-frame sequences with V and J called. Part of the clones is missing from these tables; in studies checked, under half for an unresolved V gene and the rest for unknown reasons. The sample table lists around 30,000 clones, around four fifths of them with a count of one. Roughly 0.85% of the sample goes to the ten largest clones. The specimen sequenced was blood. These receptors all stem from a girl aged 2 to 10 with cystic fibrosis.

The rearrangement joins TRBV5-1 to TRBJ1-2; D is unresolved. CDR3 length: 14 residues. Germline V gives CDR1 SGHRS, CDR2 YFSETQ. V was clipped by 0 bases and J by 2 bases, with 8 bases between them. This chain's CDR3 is CASSLEAPNYGYTF. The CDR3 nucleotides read TGCGCCAGCAGCTTGGAGGCCCCCAACTATGGCTACACCTTC.

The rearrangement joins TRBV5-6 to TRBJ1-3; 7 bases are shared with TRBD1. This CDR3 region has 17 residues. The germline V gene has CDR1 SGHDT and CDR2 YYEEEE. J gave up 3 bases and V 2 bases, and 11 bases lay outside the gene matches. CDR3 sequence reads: CASSFEQGIKSGNTIYF. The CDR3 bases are TGTGCCAGCAGCTTTGAACAGGGGATTAAGAGTGGAAACACCATATATTTT.

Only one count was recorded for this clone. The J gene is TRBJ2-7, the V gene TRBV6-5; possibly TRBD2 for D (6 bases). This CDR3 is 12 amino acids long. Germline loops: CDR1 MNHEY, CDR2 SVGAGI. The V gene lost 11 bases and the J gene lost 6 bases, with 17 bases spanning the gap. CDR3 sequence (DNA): TGTGCCCATGGTGGGAGGAAGCTCGAGCAGTACTTC. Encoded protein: CAHGGRKLEQYF.

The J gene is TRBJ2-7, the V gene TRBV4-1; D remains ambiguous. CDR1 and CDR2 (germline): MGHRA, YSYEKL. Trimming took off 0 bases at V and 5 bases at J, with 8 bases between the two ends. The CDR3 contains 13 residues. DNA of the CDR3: TGCGCCAGCAGCCAAGAGGATTTCAACGAGCAGTACTTC. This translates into CASSQEDFNEQYF.

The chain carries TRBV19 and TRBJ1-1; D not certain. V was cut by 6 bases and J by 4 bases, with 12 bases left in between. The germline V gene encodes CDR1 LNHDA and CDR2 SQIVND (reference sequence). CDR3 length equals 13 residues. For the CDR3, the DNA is TGTGCCAGTAGCCTTATACCCCGCACTGAAGCTTTCTTT. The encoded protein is CASSLIPRTEAFF.

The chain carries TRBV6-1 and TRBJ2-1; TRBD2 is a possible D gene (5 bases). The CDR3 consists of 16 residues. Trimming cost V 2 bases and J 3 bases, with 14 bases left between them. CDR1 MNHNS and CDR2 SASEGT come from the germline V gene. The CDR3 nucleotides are TGTGCCAGCAGTGAAACGGGCGGGCTTGGCTACAATGAGCAGTTCTTC. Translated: CASSETGGLGYNEQFF.

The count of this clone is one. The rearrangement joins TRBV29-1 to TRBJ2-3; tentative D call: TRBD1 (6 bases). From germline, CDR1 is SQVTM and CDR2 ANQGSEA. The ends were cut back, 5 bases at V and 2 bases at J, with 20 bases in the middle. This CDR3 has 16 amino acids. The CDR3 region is CSVQRSPGDLTDTQYF. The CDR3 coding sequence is TGCAGCGTTCAACGATCTCCAGGGGACCTCACAGATACGCAGTATTTT.

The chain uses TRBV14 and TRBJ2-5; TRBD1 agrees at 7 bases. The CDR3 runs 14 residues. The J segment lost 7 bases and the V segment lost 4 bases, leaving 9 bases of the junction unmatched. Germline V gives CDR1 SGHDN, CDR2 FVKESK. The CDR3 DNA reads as TGTGCCAGCAGCCGGAAGGGGGCTGAGGGGACCCAGTACTTC. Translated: CASSRKGAEGTQYF.

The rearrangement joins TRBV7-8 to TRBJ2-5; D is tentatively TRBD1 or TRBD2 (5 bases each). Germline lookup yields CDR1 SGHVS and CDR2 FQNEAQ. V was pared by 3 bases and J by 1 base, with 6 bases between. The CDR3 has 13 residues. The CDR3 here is CASSLGTQETQYF. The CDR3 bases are TGTGCCAGCAGCTTGGGGACCCAAGAGACCCAGTACTTC.

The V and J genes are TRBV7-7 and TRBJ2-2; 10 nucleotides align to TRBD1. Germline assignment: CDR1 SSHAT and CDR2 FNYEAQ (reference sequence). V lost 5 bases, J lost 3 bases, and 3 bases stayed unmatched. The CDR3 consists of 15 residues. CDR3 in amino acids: CASSTGTGDTGELFF. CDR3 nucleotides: TGTGCCAGCAGCACGGGGACAGGGGACACCGGGGAGCTGTTTTTT.

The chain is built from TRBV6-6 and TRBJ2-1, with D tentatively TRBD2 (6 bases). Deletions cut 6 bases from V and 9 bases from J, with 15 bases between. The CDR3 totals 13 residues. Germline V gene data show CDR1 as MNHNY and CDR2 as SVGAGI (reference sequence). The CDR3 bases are TGTGCCAGCAGCCCGAATGGGGGAGGTGAGCAGTTCTTC. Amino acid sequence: CASSPNGGGEQFF.

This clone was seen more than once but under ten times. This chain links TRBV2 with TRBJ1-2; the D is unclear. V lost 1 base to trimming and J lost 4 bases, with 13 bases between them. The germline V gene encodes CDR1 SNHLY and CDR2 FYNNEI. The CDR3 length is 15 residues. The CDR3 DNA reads TGTGCCAGCAGTGAAGGGGTTTCGCCCCTCTATGGCTACACCTTC. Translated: CASSEGVSPLYGYTF. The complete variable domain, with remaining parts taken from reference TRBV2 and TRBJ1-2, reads EPEVTQTPSHQVTQMGQEVILRCVPISNHLYFYWYRQILGQKVEFLVSFYNNEISEKSEIFDDQFSVERPDGSNFTLKIRSTKLEDSAMYFCASSEGVSPLYGYTFGSGTRLTVV.

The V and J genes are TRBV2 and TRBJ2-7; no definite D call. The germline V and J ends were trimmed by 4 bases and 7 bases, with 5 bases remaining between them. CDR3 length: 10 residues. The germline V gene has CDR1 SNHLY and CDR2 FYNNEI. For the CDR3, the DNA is TGTGCCAGCAGTGGGGTAGAGCAGTACTTC. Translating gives CASSGVEQYF.

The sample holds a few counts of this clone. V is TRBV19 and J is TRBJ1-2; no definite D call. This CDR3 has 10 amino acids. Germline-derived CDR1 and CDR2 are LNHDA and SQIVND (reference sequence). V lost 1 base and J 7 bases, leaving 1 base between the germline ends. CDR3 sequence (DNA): TGTGCCAGTAGTATAGGTGGCTACACCTTC. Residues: CASSIGGYTF. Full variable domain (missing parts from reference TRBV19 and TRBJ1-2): DGGITQSPKYLFRKEGQNVTLSCEQNLNHDAMYWYRQDPGQGLRLIYYSQIVNDFQKGDIAEGYSVSREKKESFPLTVTSAQKNPTAFYLCASSIGGYTFGSGTRLTVV.

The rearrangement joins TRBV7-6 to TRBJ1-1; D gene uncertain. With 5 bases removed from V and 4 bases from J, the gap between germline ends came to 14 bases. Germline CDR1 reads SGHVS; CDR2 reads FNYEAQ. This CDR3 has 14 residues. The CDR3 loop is CASSPGGPGTEAFF. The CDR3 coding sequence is TGTGCCAGCAGCCCCGGCGGACCGGGCACTGAAGCTTTCTTT.

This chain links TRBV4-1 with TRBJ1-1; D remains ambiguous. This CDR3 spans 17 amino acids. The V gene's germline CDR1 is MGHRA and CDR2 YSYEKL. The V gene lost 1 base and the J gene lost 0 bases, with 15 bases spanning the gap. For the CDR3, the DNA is TGCGCCAGCAGCCAAGTTCCCGTCACAGCCATGAACACTGAAGCTTTCTTT. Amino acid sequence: CASSQVPVTAMNTEAFF.

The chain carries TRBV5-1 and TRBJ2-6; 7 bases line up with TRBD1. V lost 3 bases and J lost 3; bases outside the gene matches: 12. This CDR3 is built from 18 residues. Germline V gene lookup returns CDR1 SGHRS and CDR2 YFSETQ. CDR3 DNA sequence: TGCGCCAGCAGCTGGACAGGTTTATCAGTAGATGGGGCCAACGTCCTGACTTTC. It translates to CASSWTGLSVDGANVLTF.

CDR3 loop: CASSYRQGNYGYTF. CDR3 sequence (DNA): TGTGCCAGCAGCTACCGACAGGGGAACTATGGCTACACCTTC. This chain joins TRBV5-4 and TRBJ1-2; 8 bases align to TRBD1. The CDR3 is made up of 14 amino acids. Germline V gives CDR1 SGHNT, CDR2 YYREEE (reference sequence). With V trimmed by 3 bases and J by 2 bases, 3 bases remained unmatched. The entire variable domain, with the rest obtained from reference TRBV5-4 and TRBJ1-2, is as follows: ETGVTQSPTHLIKTRGQQVTLRCSSQSGHNTVSWYQQALGQGPQFIFQYYREEENGRGNFPPRFSGLQFPNYSSELNVNALELDDSALYLCASSYRQGNYGYTFGSGTRLTVV.

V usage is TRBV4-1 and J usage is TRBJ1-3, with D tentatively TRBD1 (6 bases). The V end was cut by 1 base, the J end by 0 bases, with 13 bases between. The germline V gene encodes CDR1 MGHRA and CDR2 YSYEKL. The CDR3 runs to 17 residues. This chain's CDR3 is CASSQGGQPLSGNTIYF. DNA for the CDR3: TGCGCCAGCAGCCAAGGAGGACAGCCTCTCTCTGGAAACACCATATATTTT.

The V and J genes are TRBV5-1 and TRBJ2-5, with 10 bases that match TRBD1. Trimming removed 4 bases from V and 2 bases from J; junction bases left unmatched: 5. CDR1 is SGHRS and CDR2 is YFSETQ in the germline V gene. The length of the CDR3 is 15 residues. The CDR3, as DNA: TGCGCCAGCAGCATGAGGACAGGGGGTCAAGAGACCCAGTACTTC. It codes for CASSMRTGGQETQYF.

CDR3 amino acids: CASSFGSSGRYEQYF. CDR3 nucleotide sequence: TGTGCCAGCAGCTTCGGTTCGAGCGGGAGGTACGAGCAGTACTTC. The rearrangement joins TRBV11-2 to TRBJ2-7; 9 bases map to TRBD2. The CDR3 loop spans 15 amino acids. From germline, CDR1 is SGHAT and CDR2 FQNNGV. With V trimmed by 3 bases and J by 4 bases, 7 bases remained unmatched. The full variable domain, its missing parts supplied by reference TRBV11-2 and TRBJ2-7, is EAGVAQSPRYKIIEKRQSVAFWCNPISGHATLYWYQQILGQGPKLLIQFQNNGVVDDSQLPKDRFSAERLKGVDSTLKIQPAKLEDSAVYLCASSFGSSGRYEQYFGPGTRLTVT.

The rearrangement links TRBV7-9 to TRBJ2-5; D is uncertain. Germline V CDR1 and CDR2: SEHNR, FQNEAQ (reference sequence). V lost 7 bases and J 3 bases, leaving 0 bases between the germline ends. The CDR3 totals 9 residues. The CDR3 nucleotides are TGTGCCAGCAAAGAGACCCAGTACTTC. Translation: CASKETQYF.

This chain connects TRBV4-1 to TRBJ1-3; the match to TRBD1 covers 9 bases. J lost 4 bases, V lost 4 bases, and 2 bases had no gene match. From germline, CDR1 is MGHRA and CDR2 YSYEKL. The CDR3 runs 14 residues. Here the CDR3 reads CASSRQGGGNTIYF. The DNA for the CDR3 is TGCGCCAGCAGCCGACAGGGGGGCGGAAACACCATATATTTT.

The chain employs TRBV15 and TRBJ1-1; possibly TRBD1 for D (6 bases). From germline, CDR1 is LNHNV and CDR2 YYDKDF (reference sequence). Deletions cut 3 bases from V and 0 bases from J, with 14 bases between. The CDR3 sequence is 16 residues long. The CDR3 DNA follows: TGTGCCACCAGCAGGAAACTACAGGGACTGAACACTGAAGCTTTCTTT. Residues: CATSRKLQGLNTEAFF.

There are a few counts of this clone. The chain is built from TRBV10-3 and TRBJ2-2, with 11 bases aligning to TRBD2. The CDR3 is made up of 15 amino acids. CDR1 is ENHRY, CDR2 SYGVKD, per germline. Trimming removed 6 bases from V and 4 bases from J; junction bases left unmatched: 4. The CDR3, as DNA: TGTGCCATCAGGACTAGCGGGGCCGGCACCGGGGAGCTGTTTTTT. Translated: CAIRTSGAGTGELFF.